These T cell receptor beta chains were read from a single sample in a study of T cell responses to AZD1222 COVID-19 vaccine. Using immunoSEQ multiplex PCR, the repertoire was profiled, and TCRdb retains in-frame clones only, with some absent. This sample has 80,000 to 95,000 clones; about 90% occur once, and the top ten carry over 5.5%. The sample was peripheral blood, taken on day 0 of AZD1222 vaccination. These receptor sequences come from an adult in good health. Both conserved end residues are part of each CDR3. The size entry is marked missing in some rows and otherwise reads once, few, many or a size class.

cdr3_aa | j_call | clone_size | v_call
CASSETYGTGYEQYF | TRBJ2-7 | . | TRBV9
CASSWDRDYGYTF | TRBJ1-2 | . | TRBV12-3/TRBV12-4
CASSQVGGEKLFF | TRBJ1-4 | . | TRBV4-3
CASSAAYNEQFF | TRBJ2-1 | few | TRBV10-1
CASSSGRMNTEAFF | TRBJ1-1 | . | TRBV11-2
CASSLDSPYEQYF | TRBJ2-7 | . | TRBV5-4
CASSPSGYSPLHF | TRBJ1-6 | . | TRBV18
CASSQWLPLTRLNYGYTF | TRBJ1-2 | . | TRBV3-1/TRBV3-2
CASSLTRDEAFF | TRBJ1-1 | . | TRBV5-1
CASSGILELREQPQHF | TRBJ1-5 | . | TRBV7-2
CASSSNTEAFF | TRBJ1-1 | . | TRBV27
CASRNGPEVGNTIYF | TRBJ1-3 | . | TRBV5-6
CASSQVLVAGRGDTQYF | TRBJ2-3 | . | TRBV4-1
CASSQGGSGKNIQYF | TRBJ2-4 | . | TRBV4-1
CASSADRGHYEQYF | TRBJ2-7 | . | TRBV5-4
CASSLRSGTGARGVDYTF | TRBJ1-2 | . | TRBV7-3
CASSWGSGAETQYF | TRBJ2-5 | . | TRBV7-9
CASMDRQQNTEAFF | TRBJ1-1 | . | TRBV19